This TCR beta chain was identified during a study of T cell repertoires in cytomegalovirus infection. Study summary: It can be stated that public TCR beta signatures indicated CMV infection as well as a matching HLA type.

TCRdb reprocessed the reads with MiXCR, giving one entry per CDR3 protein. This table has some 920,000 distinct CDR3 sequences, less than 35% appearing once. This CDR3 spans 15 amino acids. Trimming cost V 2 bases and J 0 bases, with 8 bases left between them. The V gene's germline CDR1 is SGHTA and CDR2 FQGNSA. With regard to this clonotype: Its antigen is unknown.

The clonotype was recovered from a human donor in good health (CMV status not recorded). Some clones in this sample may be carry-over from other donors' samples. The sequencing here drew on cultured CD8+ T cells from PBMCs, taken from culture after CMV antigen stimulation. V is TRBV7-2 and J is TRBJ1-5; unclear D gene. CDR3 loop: CASSLHGDSNQPQHF. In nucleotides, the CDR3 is TGTGCCAGCAGCTTACATGGGGATAGCAATCAGCCCCAGCATTTT.